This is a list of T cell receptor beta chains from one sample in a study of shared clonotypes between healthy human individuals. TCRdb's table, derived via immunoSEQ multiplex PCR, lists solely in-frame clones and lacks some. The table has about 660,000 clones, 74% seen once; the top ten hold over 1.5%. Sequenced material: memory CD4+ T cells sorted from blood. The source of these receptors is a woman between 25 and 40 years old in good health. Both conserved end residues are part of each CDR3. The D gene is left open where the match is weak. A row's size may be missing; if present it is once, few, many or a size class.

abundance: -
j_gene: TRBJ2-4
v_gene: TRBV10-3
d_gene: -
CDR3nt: TGTGCCATCATGGGGCAGGGAGATTACATTCAGTACTTC
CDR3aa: CAIMGQGDYIQYF

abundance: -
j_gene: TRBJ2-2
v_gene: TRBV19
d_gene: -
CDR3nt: TGTGCCAGCCAGTATAGGTCCCCCGGGGAGCTGTTTTTT
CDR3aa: CASQYRSPGELFF

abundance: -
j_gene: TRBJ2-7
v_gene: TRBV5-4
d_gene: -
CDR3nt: TGTGCCAGCAGCTTGGGGGGCTATGGTACAACCGGCTCCTACGAGCAGTACTTC
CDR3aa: CASSLGGYGTTGSYEQYF

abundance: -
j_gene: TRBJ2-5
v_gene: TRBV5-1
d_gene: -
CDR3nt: TGCGCCAGCAGCTTGGAGCCGAGGGGCGATGAGGCTTCGGCCCAGTACTTC
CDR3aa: CASSLEPRGDEASAQYF

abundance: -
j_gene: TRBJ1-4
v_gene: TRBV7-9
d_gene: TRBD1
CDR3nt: TGTGCCAGCAGCTTATCCGGACAGGGTAATGAAAAACTGTTTTTT
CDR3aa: CASSLSGQGNEKLFF

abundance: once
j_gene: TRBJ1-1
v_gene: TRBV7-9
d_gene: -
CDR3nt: TGTGCCAGCAGCTTAGGGCAGGGATGGATGAACACTGAAGCTTTCTTT
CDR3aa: CASSLGQGWMNTEAFF

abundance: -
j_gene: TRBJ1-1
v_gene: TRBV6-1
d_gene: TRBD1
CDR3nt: TGTGCCAGCTGGGACAGGCCAAACACTGAAGCTTTCTTT
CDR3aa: CASWDRPNTEAFF

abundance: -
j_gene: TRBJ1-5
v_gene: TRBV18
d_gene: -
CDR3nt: TGTGCCAGCTCACCACAAGGGGGTTTTAGCAATCAGCCCCAGCATTTT
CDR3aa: CASSPQGGFSNQPQHF

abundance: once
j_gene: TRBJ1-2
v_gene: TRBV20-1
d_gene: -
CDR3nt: TGCAGTGCGCGACGGCAGTATGGCTACACCTTC
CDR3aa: CSARRQYGYTF

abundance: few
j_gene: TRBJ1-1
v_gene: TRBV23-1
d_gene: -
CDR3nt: TGCGCCAGCAGTGCACAGATGAACACTGAAGCTTTCTTT
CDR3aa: CASSAQMNTEAFF

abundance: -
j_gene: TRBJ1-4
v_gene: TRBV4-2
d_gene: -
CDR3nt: TGTGCCAGCAGCCAAGAACCGGGACCAACTAATGAAAAACTGTTTTTT
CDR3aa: CASSQEPGPTNEKLFF